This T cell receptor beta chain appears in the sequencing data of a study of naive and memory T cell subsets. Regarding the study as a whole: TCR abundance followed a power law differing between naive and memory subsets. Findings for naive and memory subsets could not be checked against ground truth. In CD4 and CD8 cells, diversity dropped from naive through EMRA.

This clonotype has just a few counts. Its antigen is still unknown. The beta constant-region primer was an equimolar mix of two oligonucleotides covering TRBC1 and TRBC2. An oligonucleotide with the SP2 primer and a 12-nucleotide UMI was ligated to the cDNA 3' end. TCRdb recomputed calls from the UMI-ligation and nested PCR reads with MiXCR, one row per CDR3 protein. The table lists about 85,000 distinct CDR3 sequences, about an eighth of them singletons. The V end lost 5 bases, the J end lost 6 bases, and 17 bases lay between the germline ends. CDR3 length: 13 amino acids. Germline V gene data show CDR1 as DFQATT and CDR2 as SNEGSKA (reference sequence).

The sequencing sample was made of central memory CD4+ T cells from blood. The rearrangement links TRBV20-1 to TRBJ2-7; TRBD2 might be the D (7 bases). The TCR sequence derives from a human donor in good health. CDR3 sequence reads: CSAPEGGVTEQYF. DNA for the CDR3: TGCAGTGCTCCGGAGGGGGGGGTGACCGAGCAGTACTTC.